What follows is one TCR beta chain and its context. These data belong to a study of blood T cell repertoires in COVID-19. Sequencing used immunoSEQ multiplex PCR; TCRdb keeps in-frame clones, though not all of them. The table shows just over 95,000 clones, with about nine tenths occurring only once. The sequenced sample consisted of peripheral blood. This receptor was identified in a man aged 50 to 59 with acute or convalescent COVID-19.

The CDR3 region has the DNA TGTGCCAGCACGTCCCAGGGTCAGGCCCAGTACTTC. As protein: CASTSQGQAQYF. This chain joins TRBV6-5 and TRBJ2-5, with D perhaps TRBD1 (5 bases). Germline V lookup: CDR1 MNHEY, CDR2 SVGAGI. The CDR3 is made up of 12 amino acids. Trimming took off 7 bases at V and 9 bases at J, with 15 bases between the two ends.